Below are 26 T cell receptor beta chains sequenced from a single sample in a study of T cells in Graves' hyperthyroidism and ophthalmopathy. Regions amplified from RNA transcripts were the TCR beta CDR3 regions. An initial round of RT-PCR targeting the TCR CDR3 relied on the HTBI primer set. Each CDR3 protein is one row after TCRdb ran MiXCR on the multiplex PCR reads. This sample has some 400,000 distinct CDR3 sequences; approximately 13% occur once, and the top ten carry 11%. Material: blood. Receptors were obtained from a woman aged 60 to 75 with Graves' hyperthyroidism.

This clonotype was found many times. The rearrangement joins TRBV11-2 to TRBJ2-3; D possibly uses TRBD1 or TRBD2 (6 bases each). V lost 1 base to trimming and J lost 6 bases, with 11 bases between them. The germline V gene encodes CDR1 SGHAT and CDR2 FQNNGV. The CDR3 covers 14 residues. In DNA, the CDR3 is TGTGCCAGCAGCTTAGGAGTAGGGGGGGATACGCAGTATTTT. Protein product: CASSLGVGGDTQYF.

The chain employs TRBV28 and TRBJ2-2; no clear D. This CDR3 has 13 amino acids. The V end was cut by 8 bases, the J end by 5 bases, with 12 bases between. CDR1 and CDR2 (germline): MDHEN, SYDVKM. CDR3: CASVSRGTGELFF. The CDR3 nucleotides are TGTGCCAGCGTCTCACGAGGAACCGGGGAGCTGTTTTTT.

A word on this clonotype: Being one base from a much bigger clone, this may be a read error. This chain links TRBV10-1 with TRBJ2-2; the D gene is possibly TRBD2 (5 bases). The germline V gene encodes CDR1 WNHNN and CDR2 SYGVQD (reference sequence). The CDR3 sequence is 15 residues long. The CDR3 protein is CASSESGLFTGELSF. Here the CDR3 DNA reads TGCGCCAGCAGTGAGTCTGGACTGTTTACCGGGGAGCTGTCTTTT.

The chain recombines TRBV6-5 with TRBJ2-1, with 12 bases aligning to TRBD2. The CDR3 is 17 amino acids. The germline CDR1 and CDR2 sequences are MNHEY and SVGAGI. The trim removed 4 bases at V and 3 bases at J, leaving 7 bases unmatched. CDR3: CASSSRTSGIVYNEQFF. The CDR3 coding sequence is TGTGCCAGCAGTTCCCGGACTAGCGGGATAGTCTACAATGAGCAGTTCTTC.

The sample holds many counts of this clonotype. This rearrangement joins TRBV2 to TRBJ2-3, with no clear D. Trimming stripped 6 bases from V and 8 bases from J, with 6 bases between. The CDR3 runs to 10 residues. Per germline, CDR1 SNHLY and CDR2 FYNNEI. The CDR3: CASRTSTQYF. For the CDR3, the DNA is TGTGCCAGCAGGACTTCTACGCAGTATTTT.

CDR3 amino acids: CAISYGLAGGRQETQYF. CDR3 sequence (DNA): TGTGCCATCAGTTATGGACTAGCGGGAGGGAGGCAAGAGACCCAGTACTTC. The rearrangement uses TRBV10-3 and TRBJ2-5, with 15 bases fitting TRBD2. J was trimmed by 2 bases and V by 5 bases; bases with no gene match: 6. This CDR3 is 17 amino acids long. Germline CDR1 reads ENHRY; CDR2 reads SYGVKD.

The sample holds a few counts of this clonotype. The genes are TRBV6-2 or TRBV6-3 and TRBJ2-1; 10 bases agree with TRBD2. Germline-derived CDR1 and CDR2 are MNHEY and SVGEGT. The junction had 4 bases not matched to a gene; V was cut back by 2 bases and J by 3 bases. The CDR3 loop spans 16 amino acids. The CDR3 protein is CASSYKAGGDYNEQFF. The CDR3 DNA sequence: TGTGCCAGCAGTTACAAAGCGGGAGGGGACTACAATGAGCAGTTCTTC.

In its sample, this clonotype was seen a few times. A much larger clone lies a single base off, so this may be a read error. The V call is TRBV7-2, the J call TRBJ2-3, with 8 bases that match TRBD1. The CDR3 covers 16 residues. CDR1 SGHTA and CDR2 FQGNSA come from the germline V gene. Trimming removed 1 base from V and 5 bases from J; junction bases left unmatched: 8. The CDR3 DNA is TGTGCCAGCAGCTTAGGGGGCAGGGGGCGCGTAGATACGCAGTATTTT. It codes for CASSLGGRGRVDTQYF.

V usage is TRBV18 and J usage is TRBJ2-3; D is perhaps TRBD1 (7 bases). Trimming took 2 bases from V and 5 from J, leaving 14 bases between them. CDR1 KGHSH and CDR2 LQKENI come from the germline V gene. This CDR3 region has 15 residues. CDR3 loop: CASSPSEGAKDTQYF. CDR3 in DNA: TGTGCCAGCTCACCATCGGAGGGGGCGAAAGATACGCAGTATTTT.

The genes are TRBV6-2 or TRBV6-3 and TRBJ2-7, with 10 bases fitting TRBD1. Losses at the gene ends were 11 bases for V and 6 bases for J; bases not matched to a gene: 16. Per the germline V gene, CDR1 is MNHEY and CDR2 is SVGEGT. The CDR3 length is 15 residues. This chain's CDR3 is CAVFRIGDRGVEQYF. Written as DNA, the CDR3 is TGTGCCGTGTTTCGTATCGGGGACAGGGGAGTCGAGCAGTACTTC.

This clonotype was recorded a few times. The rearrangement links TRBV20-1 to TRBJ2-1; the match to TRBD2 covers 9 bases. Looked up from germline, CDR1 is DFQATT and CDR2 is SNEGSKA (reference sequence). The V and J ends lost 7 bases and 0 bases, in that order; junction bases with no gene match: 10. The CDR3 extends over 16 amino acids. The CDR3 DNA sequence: TGCAGTGTTAGCCCCCTAGCGGGACACTCCTACAATGAGCAGTTCTTC. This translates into CSVSPLAGHSYNEQFF.

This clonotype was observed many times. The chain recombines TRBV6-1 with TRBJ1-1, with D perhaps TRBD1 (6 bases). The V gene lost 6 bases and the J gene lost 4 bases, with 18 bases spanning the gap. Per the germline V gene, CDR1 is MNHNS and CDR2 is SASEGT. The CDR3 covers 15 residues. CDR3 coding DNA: TGTGCCAGCAGGGGGGACATCCAATGGGCCACTGAAGCTTTCTTT. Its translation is CASRGDIQWATEAFF.

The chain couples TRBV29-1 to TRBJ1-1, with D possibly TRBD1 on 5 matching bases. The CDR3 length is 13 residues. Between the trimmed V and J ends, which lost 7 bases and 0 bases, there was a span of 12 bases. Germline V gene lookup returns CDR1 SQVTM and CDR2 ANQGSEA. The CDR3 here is CSAQGGMNTEAFF. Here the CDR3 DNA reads TGCAGCGCCCAGGGTGGGATGAACACTGAAGCTTTCTTT.

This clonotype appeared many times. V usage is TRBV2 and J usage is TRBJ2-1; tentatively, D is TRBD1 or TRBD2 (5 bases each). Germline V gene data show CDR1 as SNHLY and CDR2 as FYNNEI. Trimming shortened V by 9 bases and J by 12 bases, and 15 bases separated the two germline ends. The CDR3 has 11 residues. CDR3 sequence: CARGIGEMQFF. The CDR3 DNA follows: TGTGCCAGGGGGATAGGGGAGATGCAGTTCTTC.

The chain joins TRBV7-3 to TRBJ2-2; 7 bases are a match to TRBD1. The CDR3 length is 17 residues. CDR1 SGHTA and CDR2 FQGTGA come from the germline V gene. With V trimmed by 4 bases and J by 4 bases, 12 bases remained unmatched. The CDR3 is CASSSRSPAGGTGELFF. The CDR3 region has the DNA TGTGCCAGCAGCTCGAGATCCCCCGCAGGGGGCACCGGGGAGCTGTTTTTT. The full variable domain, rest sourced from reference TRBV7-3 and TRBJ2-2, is GAGVSQTPSNKVTEKGKYVELRCDPISGHTALYWYRQSLGQGPEFLIYFQGTGAADDSGLPNDRFFAVRPEGSVSTLKIQRTERGDSAVYLCASSSRSPAGGTGELFFGEGSRLTVL.

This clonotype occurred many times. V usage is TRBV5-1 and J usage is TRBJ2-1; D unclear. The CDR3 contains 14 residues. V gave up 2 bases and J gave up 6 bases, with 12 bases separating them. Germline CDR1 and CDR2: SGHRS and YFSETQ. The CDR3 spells CASSFNDVGNEQFF. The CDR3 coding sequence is TGCGCCAGCAGCTTTAACGACGTGGGCAATGAGCAGTTCTTC.

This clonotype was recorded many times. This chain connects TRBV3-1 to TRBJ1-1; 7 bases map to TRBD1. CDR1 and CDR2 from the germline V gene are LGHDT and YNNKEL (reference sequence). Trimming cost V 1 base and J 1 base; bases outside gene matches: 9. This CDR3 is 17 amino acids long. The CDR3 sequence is CASSQGAGTVRNTEAFF. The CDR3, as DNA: TGTGCCAGCAGCCAAGGCGCCGGGACAGTGAGGAACACTGAAGCTTTCTTT.

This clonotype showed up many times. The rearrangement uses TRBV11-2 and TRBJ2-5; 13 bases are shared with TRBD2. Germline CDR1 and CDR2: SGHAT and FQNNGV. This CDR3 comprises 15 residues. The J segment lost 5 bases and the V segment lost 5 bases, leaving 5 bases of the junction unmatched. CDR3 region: CASSRTSGRTETQYF. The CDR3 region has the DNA TGTGCCAGCAGCCGGACTAGCGGGAGAACGGAGACCCAGTACTTC.

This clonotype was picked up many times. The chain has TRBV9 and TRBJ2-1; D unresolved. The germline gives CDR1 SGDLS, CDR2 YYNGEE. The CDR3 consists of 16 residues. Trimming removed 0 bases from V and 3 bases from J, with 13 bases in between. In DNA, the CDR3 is TGTGCCAGCAGCGTAGATCCAGGCCCACTCTACAATGAGCAGTTCTTC. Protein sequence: CASSVDPGPLYNEQFF.

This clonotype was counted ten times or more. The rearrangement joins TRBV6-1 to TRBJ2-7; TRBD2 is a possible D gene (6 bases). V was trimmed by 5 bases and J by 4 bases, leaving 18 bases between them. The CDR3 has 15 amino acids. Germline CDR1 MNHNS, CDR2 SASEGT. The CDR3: CASSPRGGGVYEQYF. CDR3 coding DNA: TGTGCCAGCAGTCCCCGGGGCGGCGGGGTATACGAGCAGTACTTC.

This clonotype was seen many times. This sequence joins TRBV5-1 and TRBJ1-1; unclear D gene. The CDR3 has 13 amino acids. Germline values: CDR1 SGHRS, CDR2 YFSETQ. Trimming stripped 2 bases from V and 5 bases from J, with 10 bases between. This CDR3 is CASSFEVETEAFF. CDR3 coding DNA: TGCGCCAGCAGCTTTGAGGTAGAGACTGAAGCTTTCTTT.

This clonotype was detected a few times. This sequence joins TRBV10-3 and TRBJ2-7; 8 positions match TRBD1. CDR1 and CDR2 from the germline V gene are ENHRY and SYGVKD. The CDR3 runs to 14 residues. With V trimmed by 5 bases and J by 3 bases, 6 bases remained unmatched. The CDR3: CAISPGQENYEQYF. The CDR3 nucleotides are TGTGCCATCAGTCCGGGACAGGAGAACTACGAGCAGTACTTC.

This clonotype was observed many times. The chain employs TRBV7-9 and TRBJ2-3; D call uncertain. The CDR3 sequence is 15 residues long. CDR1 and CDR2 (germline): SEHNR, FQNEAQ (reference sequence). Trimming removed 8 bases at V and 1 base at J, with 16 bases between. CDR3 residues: CASGTGLRRTDTQYF. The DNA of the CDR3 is TGTGCCAGCGGAACGGGTCTAAGACGCACAGATACGCAGTATTTT.

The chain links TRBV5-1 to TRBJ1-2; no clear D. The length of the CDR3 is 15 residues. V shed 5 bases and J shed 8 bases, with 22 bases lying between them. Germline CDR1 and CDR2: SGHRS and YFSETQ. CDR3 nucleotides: TGCGCCAGCAGTTCACTAAATTCGCCGCAGAGGGGCTACACCTTC. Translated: CASSSLNSPQRGYTF.

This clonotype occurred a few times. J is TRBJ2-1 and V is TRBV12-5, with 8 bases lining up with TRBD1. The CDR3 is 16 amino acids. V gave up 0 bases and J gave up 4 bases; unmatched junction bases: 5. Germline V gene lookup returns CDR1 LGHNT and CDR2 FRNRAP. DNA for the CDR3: TGTGCTAGTGGTTTGGTCGGTACAGGGGGATACAATGAGCAGTTCTTC. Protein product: CASGLVGTGGYNEQFF.

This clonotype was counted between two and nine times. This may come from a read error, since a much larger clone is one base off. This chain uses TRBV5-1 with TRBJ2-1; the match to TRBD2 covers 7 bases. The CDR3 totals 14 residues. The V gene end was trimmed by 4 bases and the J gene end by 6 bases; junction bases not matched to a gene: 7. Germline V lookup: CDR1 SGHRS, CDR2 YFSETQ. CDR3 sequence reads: CASSGGGTCNEQFF. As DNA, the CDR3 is TGCGCCAGCAGCGGCGGGGGTACCTGCAATGAGCAGTTCTTC. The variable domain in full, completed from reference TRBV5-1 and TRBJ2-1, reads KAGVTQTPRYLIKTRGQQVTLSCSPISGHRSVSWYQQTPGQGLQFLFEYFSETQRNKGNFPGRFSGRQFSNSRSEMNVSTLELGDSALYLCASSGGGTCNEQFFGPGTRLTVL.